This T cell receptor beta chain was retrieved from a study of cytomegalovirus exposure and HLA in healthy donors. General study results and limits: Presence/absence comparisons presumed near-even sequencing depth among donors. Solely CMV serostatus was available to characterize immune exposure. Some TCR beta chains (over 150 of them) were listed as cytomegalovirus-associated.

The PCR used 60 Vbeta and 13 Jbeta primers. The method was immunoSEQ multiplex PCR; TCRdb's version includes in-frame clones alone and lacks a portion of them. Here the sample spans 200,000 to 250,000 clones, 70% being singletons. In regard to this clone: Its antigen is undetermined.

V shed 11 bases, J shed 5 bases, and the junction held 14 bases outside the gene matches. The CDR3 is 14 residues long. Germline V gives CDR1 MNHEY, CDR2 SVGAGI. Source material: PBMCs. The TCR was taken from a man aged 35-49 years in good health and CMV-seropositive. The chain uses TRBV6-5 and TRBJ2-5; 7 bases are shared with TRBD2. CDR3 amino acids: CAAGGLAVVETQYF. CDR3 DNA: TGTGCCGCCGGAGGCCTAGCGGTTGTGGAGACCCAGTACTTC.